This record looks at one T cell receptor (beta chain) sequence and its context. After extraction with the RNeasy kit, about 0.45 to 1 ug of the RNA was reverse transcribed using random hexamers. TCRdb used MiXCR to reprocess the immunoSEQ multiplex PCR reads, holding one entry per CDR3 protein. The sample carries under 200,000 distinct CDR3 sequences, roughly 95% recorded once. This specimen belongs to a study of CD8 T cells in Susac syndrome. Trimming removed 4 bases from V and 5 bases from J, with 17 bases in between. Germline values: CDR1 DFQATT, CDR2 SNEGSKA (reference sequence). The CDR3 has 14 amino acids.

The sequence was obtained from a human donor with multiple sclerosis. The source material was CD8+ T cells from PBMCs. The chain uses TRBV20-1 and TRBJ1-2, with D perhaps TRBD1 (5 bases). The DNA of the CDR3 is TGCAGTGCTATGGGGGTTTGGGATTCATATGGCTACACCTTC. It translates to CSAMGVWDSYGYTF.